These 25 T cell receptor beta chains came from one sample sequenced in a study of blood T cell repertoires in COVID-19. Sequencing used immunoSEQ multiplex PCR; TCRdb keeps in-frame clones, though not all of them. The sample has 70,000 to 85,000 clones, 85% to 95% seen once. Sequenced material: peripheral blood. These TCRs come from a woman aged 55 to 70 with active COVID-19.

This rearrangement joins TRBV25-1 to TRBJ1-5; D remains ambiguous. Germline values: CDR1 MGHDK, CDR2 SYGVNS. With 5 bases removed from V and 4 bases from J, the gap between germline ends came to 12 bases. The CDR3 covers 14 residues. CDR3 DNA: TGTGCCAGCAGTCCGGAGGGCTCGAATCAGCCCCAGCATTTT. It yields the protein CASSPEGSNQPQHF. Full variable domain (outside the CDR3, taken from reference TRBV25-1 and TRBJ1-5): EADIYQTPRYLVIGTGKKITLECSQTMGHDKMYWYQQDPGMELHLIHYSYGVNSTEKGDLSSESTVSRIRTEHFPLTLESARPSHTSQYLCASSPEGSNQPQHFGDGTRLSIL.

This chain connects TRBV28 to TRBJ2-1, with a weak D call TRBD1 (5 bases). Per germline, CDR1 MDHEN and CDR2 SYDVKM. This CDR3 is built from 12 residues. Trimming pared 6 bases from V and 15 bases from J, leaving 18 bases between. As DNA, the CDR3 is TGTGCCAGCAGCCGGTCTGGGGCCTGGGGGTTCTTC. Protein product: CASSRSGAWGFF.

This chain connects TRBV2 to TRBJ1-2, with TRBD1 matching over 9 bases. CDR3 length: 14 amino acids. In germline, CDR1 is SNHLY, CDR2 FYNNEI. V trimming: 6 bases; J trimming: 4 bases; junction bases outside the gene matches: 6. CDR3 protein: CASSEDRGTYGYTF. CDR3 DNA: TGTGCCAGCAGCGAGGACAGGGGTACCTATGGCTACACCTTC.

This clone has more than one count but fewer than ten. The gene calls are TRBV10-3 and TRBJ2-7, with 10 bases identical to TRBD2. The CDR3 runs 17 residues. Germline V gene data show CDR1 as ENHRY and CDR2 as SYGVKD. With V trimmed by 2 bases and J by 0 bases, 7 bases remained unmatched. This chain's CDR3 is CAISERAGGPSSYEQYF. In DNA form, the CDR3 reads TGTGCCATCAGTGAGCGAGCGGGAGGGCCTAGCTCCTACGAGCAGTACTTC.

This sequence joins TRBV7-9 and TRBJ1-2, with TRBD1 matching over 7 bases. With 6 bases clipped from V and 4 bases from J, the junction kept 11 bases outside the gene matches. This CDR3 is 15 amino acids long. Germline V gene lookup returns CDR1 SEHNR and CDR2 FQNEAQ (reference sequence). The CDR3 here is CASSSPGQTFYGYTF. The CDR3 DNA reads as TGTGCCAGCAGTTCTCCGGGACAGACCTTCTATGGCTACACCTTC.

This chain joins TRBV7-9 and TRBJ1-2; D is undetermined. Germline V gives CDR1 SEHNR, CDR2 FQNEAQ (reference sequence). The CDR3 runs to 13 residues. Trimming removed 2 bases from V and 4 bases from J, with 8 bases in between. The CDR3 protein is CASSLSPGYGYTF. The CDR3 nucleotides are TGTGCCAGCAGCTTAAGTCCAGGCTATGGCTACACCTTC.

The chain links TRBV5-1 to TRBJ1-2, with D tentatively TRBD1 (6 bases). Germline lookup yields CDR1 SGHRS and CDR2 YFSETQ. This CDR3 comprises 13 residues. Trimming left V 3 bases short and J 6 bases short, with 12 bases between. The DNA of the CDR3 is TGCGCCAGCAGCTATAGGACAGCCCATGGCTACACCTTC. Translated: CASSYRTAHGYTF.

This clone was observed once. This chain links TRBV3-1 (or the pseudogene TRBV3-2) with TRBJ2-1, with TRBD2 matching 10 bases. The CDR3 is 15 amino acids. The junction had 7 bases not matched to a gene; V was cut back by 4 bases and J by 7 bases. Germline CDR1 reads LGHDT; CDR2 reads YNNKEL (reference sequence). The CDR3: CASSPGLAVLNEQFF. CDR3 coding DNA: TGTGCCAGCAGCCCCGGACTAGCGGTACTAAATGAGCAGTTCTTC.

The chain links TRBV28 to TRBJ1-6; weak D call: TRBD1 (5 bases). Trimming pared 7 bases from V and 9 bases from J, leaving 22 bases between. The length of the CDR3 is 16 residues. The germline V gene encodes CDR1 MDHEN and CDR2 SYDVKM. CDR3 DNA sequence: TGTGCCAGCAAGGCGGGATCCCGGGGCCGAAGTTCACCCCTCCACTTT. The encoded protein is CASKAGSRGRSSPLHF.

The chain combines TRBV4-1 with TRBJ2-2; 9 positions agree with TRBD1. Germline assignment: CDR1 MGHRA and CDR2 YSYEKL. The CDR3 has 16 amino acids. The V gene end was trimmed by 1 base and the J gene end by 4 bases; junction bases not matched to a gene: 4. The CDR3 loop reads CASSQGDRVVTGELFF. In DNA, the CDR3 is TGCGCCAGCAGCCAAGGGGACAGGGTGGTCACCGGGGAGCTGTTTTTT.

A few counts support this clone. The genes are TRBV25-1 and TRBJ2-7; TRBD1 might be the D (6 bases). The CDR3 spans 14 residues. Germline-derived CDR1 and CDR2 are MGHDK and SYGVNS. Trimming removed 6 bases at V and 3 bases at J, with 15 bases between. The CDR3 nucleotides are TGTGCCAGCAGCGGGGCAGGGGCGGACTACGAGCAGTACTTC. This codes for CASSGAGADYEQYF.

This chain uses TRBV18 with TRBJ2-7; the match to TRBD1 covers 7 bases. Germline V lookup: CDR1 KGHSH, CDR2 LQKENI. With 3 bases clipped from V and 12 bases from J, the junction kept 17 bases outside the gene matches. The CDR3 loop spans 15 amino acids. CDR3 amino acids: CASSPRTDRNVERYF. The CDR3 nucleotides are TGTGCCAGCTCACCCCGGACGGACAGGAATGTGGAGAGGTACTTC.

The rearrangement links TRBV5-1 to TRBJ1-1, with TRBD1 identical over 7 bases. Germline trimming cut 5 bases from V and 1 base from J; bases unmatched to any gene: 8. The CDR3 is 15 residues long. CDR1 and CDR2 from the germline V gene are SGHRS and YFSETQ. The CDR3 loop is CASRKTGQANTEAFF. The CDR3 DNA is TGCGCCAGCAGGAAAACTGGACAGGCGAACACTGAAGCTTTCTTT. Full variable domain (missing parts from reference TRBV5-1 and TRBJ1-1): KAGVTQTPRYLIKTRGQQVTLSCSPISGHRSVSWYQQTPGQGLQFLFEYFSETQRNKGNFPGRFSGRQFSNSRSEMNVSTLELGDSALYLCASRKTGQANTEAFFGQGTRLTVV.

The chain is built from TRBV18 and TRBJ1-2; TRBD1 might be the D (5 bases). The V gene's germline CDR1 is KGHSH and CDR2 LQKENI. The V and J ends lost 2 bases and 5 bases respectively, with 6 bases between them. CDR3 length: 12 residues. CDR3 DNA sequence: TGTGCCAGCTCACCAAGGGGTTATGGCTACACCTTC. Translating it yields CASSPRGYGYTF.

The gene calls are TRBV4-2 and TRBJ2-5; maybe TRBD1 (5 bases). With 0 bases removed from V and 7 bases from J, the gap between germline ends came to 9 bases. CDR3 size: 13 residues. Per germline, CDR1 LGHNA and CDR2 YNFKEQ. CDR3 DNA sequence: TGTGCCAGCAGCCAAGACAGGGAAGGGACCCAGTACTTC. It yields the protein CASSQDREGTQYF.

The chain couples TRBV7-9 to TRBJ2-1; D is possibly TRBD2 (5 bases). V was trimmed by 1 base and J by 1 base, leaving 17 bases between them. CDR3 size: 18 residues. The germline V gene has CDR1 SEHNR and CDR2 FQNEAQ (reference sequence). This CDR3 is CASSLDVGFQRSYNEQFF. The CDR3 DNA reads TGTGCCAGCAGCTTAGACGTCGGGTTCCAGCGGTCCTACAATGAGCAGTTCTTC. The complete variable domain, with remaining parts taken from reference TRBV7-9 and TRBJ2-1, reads DTGVSQNPRHKITKRGQNVTFRCDPISEHNRLYWYRQTLGQGPEFLTYFQNEAQLEKSRLLSDRFSAERPKGSFSTLEIQRTEQGDSAMYLCASSLDVGFQRSYNEQFFGPGTRLTVL.

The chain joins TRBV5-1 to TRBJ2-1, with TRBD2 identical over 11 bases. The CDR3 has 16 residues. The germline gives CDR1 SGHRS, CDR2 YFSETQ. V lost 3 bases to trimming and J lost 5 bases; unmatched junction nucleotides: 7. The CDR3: CASSSVAGGRHNEQFF. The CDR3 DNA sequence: TGCGCCAGCAGCTCAGTAGCGGGAGGGAGGCACAATGAGCAGTTCTTC.

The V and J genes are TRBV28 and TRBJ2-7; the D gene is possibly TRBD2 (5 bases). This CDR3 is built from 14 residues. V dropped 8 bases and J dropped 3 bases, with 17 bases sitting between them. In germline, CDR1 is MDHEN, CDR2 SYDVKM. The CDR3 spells CASSTRAEYYEQYF. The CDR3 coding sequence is TGTGCCAGCTCAACTCGAGCGGAGTACTACGAGCAGTACTTC. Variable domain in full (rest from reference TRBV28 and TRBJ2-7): DVKVTQSSRYLVKRTGEKVFLECVQDMDHENMFWYRQDPGLGLRLIYFSYDVKMKEKGDIPEGYSVSREKKERFSLILESASTNQTSMYLCASSTRAEYYEQYFGPGTRLTVT.

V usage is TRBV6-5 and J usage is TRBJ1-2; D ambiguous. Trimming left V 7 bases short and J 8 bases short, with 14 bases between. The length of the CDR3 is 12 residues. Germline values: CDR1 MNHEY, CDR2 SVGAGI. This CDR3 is CASKREEAGYTF. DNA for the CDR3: TGTGCCAGCAAAAGGGAGGAGGCCGGCTACACCTTC.

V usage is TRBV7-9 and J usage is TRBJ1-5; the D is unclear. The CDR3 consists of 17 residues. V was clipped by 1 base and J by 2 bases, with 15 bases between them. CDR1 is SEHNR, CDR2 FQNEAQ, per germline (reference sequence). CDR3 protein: CASSLGVGGVGNQPQHF. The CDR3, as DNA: TGTGCCAGCAGCTTAGGGGTGGGTGGAGTAGGCAATCAGCCCCAGCATTTT.

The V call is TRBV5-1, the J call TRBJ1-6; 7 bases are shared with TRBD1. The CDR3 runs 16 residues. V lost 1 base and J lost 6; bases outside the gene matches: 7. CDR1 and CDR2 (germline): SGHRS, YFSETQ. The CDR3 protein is CASSLTGDPFNSPLHF. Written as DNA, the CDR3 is TGCGCCAGCAGCTTGACAGGGGACCCCTTTAATTCACCCCTCCACTTT. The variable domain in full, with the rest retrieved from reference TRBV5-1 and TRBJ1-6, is KAGVTQTPRYLIKTRGQQVTLSCSPISGHRSVSWYQQTPGQGLQFLFEYFSETQRNKGNFPGRFSGRQFSNSRSEMNVSTLELGDSALYLCASSLTGDPFNSPLHFGNGTRLTVT.

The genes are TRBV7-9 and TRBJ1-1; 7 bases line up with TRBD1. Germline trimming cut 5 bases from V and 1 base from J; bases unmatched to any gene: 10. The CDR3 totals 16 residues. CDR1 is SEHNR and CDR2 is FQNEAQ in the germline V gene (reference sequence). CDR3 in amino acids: CASSQRQGGWNTEAFF. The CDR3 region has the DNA TGTGCCAGCAGCCAAAGACAGGGAGGTTGGAACACTGAAGCTTTCTTT.

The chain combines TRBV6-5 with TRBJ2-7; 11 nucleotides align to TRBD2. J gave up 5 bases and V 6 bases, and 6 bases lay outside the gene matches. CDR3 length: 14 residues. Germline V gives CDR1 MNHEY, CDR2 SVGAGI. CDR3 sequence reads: CASRRGTSGDEQYF. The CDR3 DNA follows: TGTGCCAGCAGAAGGGGGACTAGCGGCGACGAGCAGTACTTC.

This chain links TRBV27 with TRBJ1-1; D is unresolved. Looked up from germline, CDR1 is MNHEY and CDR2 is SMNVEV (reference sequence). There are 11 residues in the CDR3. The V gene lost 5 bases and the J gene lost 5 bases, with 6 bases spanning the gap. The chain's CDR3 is CASSPPTEAFF. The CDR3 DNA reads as TGTGCCAGCAGTCCCCCTACTGAAGCTTTCTTT.

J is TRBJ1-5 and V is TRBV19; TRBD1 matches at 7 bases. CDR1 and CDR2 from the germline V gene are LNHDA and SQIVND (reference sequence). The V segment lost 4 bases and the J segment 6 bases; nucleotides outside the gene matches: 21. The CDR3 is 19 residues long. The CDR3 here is CASSTSTGSLLWTPQPQHF. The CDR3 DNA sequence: TGTGCCAGTAGTACGTCGACAGGGTCGTTATTATGGACCCCTCAGCCCCAGCATTTT.